This T cell receptor (beta chain) was captured in a study of preoperative IRX-2 immunotherapy in early breast cancer. Germline CDR1 is MDHEN and CDR2 is SYDVKM. There are 12 residues in the CDR3. V shed 10 bases, J shed 5 bases, and the junction held 5 bases outside the gene matches. Treatment: preoperative locoregional IRX-2 cytokine immunotherapy. Preoperative locoregional IRX-2 cytokine immunotherapy was tested in the phase Ib source study. Profiled with immunoSEQ multiplex PCR; TCRdb holds only in-frame clones, not every one. The data show around 10,000 clones, roughly 80% seen once. This clonotype was obtained from a human donor with breast cancer. The gene calls are TRBV28 and TRBJ1-2, with 9 bases that match TRBD1. Source: lymph node tissue, taken before IRX-2 immunotherapy. The CDR3 sequence: CATSTGGYGYTF. DNA for the CDR3: TGTGCCACCTCGACAGGGGGATATGGCTACACCTTC.